This T cell receptor (beta chain) emerged from a study of OX40 agonist ivuxolimab in advanced cancers. Germline V gene data show CDR1 as SEHNR and CDR2 as FQNEAQ (reference sequence). The CDR3 is made up of 15 amino acids. Between the trimmed V and J ends, which lost 3 bases and 5 bases, there was a span of 14 bases. Here immunoSEQ multiplex PCR was the method, and the copy in TCRdb shows in-frame clones only, minus some. The table records approximately 76,000 clones, roughly 85% of them present only once. The material was CD4+ or CD8+ T cells sorted from blood, obtained in a trial of the OX40 agonist ivuxolimab. This chain uses TRBV7-9 with TRBJ2-1, with D unclear. This clonotype was obtained from an adult with an advanced solid tumor such as melanoma, head and neck, liver or kidney cancer. CDR3 nucleotides: TGTGCCAGCAGCTTTCCCACGACCCCGGACAATGAGCAGTTCTTC. It yields the protein CASSFPTTPDNEQFF. The full variable domain, with the rest looked up from reference TRBV7-9 and TRBJ2-1, is DTGVSQNPRHKITKRGQNVTFRCDPISEHNRLYWYRQTLGQGPEFLTYFQNEAQLEKSRLLSDRFSAERPKGSFSTLEIQRTEQGDSAMYLCASSFPTTPDNEQFFGPGTRLTVL.